The clone carrying this T cell receptor beta chain was found many times. MiXCR reprocessed the PCR reads for TCRdb. The sample consists of over 20,000 clones, around 11% of them appearing once. With 3 bases clipped from V and 3 bases from J, the junction kept 0 bases outside the gene matches. Germline V gives CDR1 DFQATT, CDR2 SNEGSKA (reference sequence). The CDR3 totals 13 residues. Patients were all untreated before their thyroid surgery. This sample was taken from a study of metastatic and nonmetastatic thyroid tumors. The sample taken for sequencing was blood. The sequence came from a female donor with papillary thyroid cancer or a benign thyroid nodule (not recorded which). Some clones in this sample may be carry-over from other donors' samples. The gene calls are TRBV20-1 and TRBJ2-7, with TRBD2 matching over 12 bases. DNA of the CDR3: TGCAGTGCTAGGGGACTAGCGGGCTACGAGCAGTACTTC. Amino acids: CSARGLAGYEQYF.